Following are 19 T cell receptor beta chains from one sample sequenced in a study of cytomegalovirus exposure and HLA in healthy donors. PCR used 60 Vbeta primers and 13 Jbeta primers. Sequencing used immunoSEQ multiplex PCR; TCRdb keeps in-frame clones, though not all of them. In the table there are about 170,000 clones, approximately 86% of which are singletons. What was sequenced was PBMCs. The receptors originated from a male donor in good health and CMV-seronegative.

The V and J genes are TRBV7-6 and TRBJ2-2; TRBD2 matches at 7 bases. Germline loops: CDR1 SGHVS, CDR2 FNYEAQ. This CDR3 spans 15 amino acids. After removal of 1 base from V and 5 bases from J, the junction contained 4 bases not matched to a gene. The CDR3 coding sequence is TGTGCCAGCAGCTTAGGGTCACTAGCGACCGGGGAGCTGTTTTTT. This encodes CASSLGSLATGELFF. Filled out from reference TRBV7-6 and TRBJ2-2, the complete variable domain reads GAGVSQSPRYKVTKRGQDVALRCDPISGHVSLYWYRQALGQGPEFLTYFNYEAQQDKSGLPNDRFSAERPEGSISTLTIQRTEQRDSAMYRCASSLGSLATGELFFGEGSRLTVL.

This chain uses TRBV2 with TRBJ1-6; 10 bases agree with TRBD1. This CDR3 comprises 15 residues. Trimming at V came to 5 bases and at J to 7 bases, leaving 5 bases not matched to a gene. Germline V gene data show CDR1 as SNHLY and CDR2 as FYNNEI. CDR3 bases: TGTGCCAGCAGTTCGGTGGGACAGGGGAATTCACCCCTCCACTTT. Protein sequence: CASSSVGQGNSPLHF.

The chain is built from TRBV7-6 and TRBJ2-2, with 9 bases matching TRBD2. Germline V gene sequence: CDR1 SGHVS, CDR2 FNYEAQ. V dropped 1 base and J dropped 2; count of bases not matched to a gene: 2. This CDR3 comprises 16 residues. The CDR3, as DNA: TGTGCCAGCAGCTTAGGTCTAGCGGGAAACACCGGGGAGCTGTTTTTT. Protein sequence: CASSLGLAGNTGELFF.

This chain connects TRBV7-8 to TRBJ1-1, with a weak D call TRBD1 (6 bases). The CDR3 length is 14 residues. CDR1 and CDR2 (germline): SGHVS, FQNEAQ. V gave up 0 bases and J gave up 7 bases, with 12 bases separating them. The chain's CDR3 is CASSLARQAGEAFF. CDR3 nucleotides: TGTGCCAGCAGCTTAGCGAGACAGGCCGGTGAAGCTTTCTTT.

A single count supports this clone. This sequence joins TRBV5-8 and TRBJ1-5, with 7 bases fitting TRBD1. This CDR3 is 14 amino acids long. Trimming removed 7 bases from V and 2 bases from J; junction bases left unmatched: 6. In germline, CDR1 is SGHTS, CDR2 YDEGEE. This CDR3 is CASQGVDRNQPQHF. The CDR3 region has the DNA TGTGCCAGCCAGGGGGTTGATCGCAATCAGCCCCAGCATTTT.

The chain has TRBV18 and TRBJ2-5, with D possibly being TRBD2 (5 bases). Trimming took 6 bases from V and 5 from J, leaving 19 bases between them. CDR1 and CDR2 (germline): KGHSH, LQKENI. The CDR3 sequence is 15 residues long. The CDR3 spells CASSLSRASSETQYF. In DNA form, the CDR3 reads TGTGCCAGCTCCCTAAGTAGGGCTAGCAGCGAGACCCAGTACTTC.

This clone showed up just a few times. The genes are TRBV7-2 and TRBJ2-6, with 8 bases fitting TRBD2. Germline V gene data show CDR1 as SGHTA and CDR2 as FQGNSA. This CDR3 has 17 residues. Trimming cost V 4 bases and J 0 bases; bases outside gene matches: 5. The chain's CDR3 is CASSSSGGSSGANVLTF. DNA for the CDR3: TGTGCCAGCAGCTCCTCGGGGGGGAGCTCTGGGGCCAACGTCCTGACTTTC.

This sequence joins TRBV15 and TRBJ2-7; the match to TRBD2 covers 12 bases. This CDR3 has 16 residues. V dropped 0 bases and J dropped 5; count of bases not matched to a gene: 5. The germline V gene encodes CDR1 LNHNV and CDR2 YYDKDF (reference sequence). The CDR3 DNA follows: TGTGCCACCAGCAGAGATCGGACTAGCGGGATCAACGAGCAGTACTTC. Residues: CATSRDRTSGINEQYF.

A remark on this clone: Germline is not matched at one junction end, which may reflect a read error. CDR3 loop: CASSFSSRSNRPQHF. CDR3 DNA sequence: TGTGCCAGCAGTTTTAGTTCACGTAGCAATCGGCCCCAGCATTTT. The gene calls are TRBV27 and TRBJ1-5; no clear D. In germline, CDR1 is MNHEY, CDR2 SMNVEV (reference sequence). CDR3 size: 15 residues.

The chain carries TRBV19 and TRBJ2-5; 12 bases line up with TRBD2. Germline CDR1 is LNHDA and CDR2 is SQIVND (reference sequence). The CDR3 is 13 residues long. The J segment lost 5 bases and the V segment lost 11 bases, leaving 6 bases of the junction unmatched. The CDR3 DNA is TGTGCCGCTAGCGGGAGGGCCACGGAGACCCAGTACTTC. Translation gives CAASGRATETQYF.

The chain joins TRBV9 to TRBJ2-7, with 7 bases identical to TRBD1. The V segment lost 4 bases and the J segment 3 bases; nucleotides outside the gene matches: 4. Germline V gives CDR1 SGDLS, CDR2 YYNGEE. The CDR3 runs 13 residues. This chain's CDR3 is CASSRDSGYEQYF. The DNA for the CDR3 is TGTGCCAGCAGCCGGGACAGCGGCTACGAGCAGTACTTC.

The J gene is TRBJ1-3, the V gene TRBV7-2; 8 bases are a match to TRBD1. The V gene end was trimmed by 3 bases and the J gene end by 3 bases; junction bases not matched to a gene: 4. The length of the CDR3 is 15 residues. CDR1 is SGHTA, CDR2 FQGNSA, per germline. CDR3 sequence reads: CASSFQDRVGNTIYF. The CDR3, as DNA: TGTGCCAGCAGCTTCCAGGACAGGGTTGGAAACACCATATATTTT. Looking up the rest from reference TRBV7-2 and TRBJ1-3 gives the full variable domain: GAGVSQSPSNKVTEKGKDVELRCDPISGHTALYWYRQSLGQGLEFLIYFQGNSAPDKSGLPSDRFSAERTGGSVSTLTIQRTQQEDSAVYLCASSFQDRVGNTIYFGEGSWLTVV.

The chain uses TRBV15 and TRBJ2-5; 11 bases map to TRBD2. Germline V gene lookup returns CDR1 LNHNV and CDR2 YYDKDF (reference sequence). After removal of 6 bases from V and 4 bases from J, the junction contained 4 bases not matched to a gene. The CDR3 spans 14 residues. The CDR3: CATRGGLAGETQYF. In DNA, the CDR3 is TGTGCCACCAGAGGCGGACTAGCGGGAGAGACCCAGTACTTC. The full variable domain, rest sourced from reference TRBV15 and TRBJ2-5, is DAMVIQNPRYQVTQFGKPVTLSCSQTLNHNVMYWYQQKSSQAPKLLFHYYDKDFNNEADTPDNFQSRRPNTSFCFLDIRSPGLGDTAMYLCATRGGLAGETQYFGPGTRLLVL.

CDR3 sequence reads: CSVEGSSDEQFF. CDR3 nucleotides: TGCAGCGTGGAGGGTAGCAGCGATGAGCAGTTCTTC. The rearrangement uses TRBV29-1 and TRBJ2-1; a possible D gene is TRBD2 (6 bases). CDR3 length: 12 amino acids. Germline lookup yields CDR1 SQVTM and CDR2 ANQGSEA. V shed 6 bases and J shed 8 bases, with 14 bases lying between them.

The chain is built from TRBV7-2 and TRBJ1-5, with 9 positions matching TRBD1. J was trimmed by 6 bases and V by 6 bases; bases with no gene match: 9. Germline values: CDR1 SGHTA, CDR2 FQGNSA. The CDR3 spans 15 residues. CDR3 nucleotides: TGTGCCAGCAGTTCAAAACAGGGGGCGATTCAGCCCCAGCATTTT. As protein: CASSSKQGAIQPQHF.

The chain links TRBV6-5 to TRBJ2-7; 10 bases line up with TRBD1. The germline gives CDR1 MNHEY, CDR2 SVGAGI. The CDR3 runs to 14 residues. V trimming: 5 bases; J trimming: 4 bases; junction bases outside the gene matches: 5. The CDR3 sequence: CASSAWDRGYEQYF. The CDR3 bases are TGTGCCAGCAGTGCTTGGGACAGGGGTTACGAGCAGTACTTC.

The chain combines TRBV9 with TRBJ2-2; possible D gene TRBD1, 6 bases. The ends were cut back, 1 base at V and 3 bases at J, with 13 bases in the middle. Germline CDR1 SGDLS, CDR2 YYNGEE. This CDR3 has 16 residues. CDR3 bases: TGTGCCAGCAGCGTATCGCCAGGGGTGGACACCGGGGAGCTGTTTTTT. Its protein product is CASSVSPGVDTGELFF.

The V call is TRBV18, the J call TRBJ2-7; 8 bases map to TRBD2. There are 17 residues in the CDR3. Germline CDR1 KGHSH, CDR2 LQKENI. Trimming cost V 6 bases and J 5 bases; bases outside gene matches: 18. In nucleotides, the CDR3 is TGTGCCAGCTCGCCCGGGGGGGCCAATCGCCGTAACCACGAGCAGTACTTC. As protein: CASSPGGANRRNHEQYF.

The V and J genes are TRBV14 and TRBJ1-5; D possibly corresponds to TRBD1 (5 bases). The CDR3 has 15 amino acids. CDR1 is SGHDN and CDR2 is FVKESK in the germline V gene. Trimming left V 2 bases short and J 7 bases short, with 15 bases between. The CDR3 here is CASSQSGQGIQPQHF. CDR3 sequence (DNA): TGTGCCAGCAGCCAATCCGGCCAGGGTATCCAGCCCCAGCATTTT.